Included here is one T cell receptor (beta chain) sequence, with context. Its antigen remains unknown. The data originate from a study of graft-versus-host responses after intestinal transplantation. For the study at large: Recipients had transplants, and these were multivisceral, liver-intestinal, or isolated intestinal.

Study-wide results and caveats: Recipient marrow harbored GvH clones, some of which surfaced first in ileum or blood. Early post-transplant HvG declines were associated with peak circulating GvH clone levels.

CDR1 is SGHVS, CDR2 FQNEAQ, per germline. The ends lost 6 bases at V and 6 bases at J; junction bases unmatched: 5. This CDR3 region has 13 residues. Clones were sequenced by immunoSEQ multiplex PCR, and TCRdb holds only the in-frame ones, with some missing. The sample lists fewer than 15,000 clones; 70% to 90% were seen once. The sequence was collected from a human patient who received an intestinal transplant, so some T cells may come from the graft donor. The V gene is TRBV7-8, the J gene TRBJ1-1, with 9 bases that match TRBD1. The sample consisted of PBMCs, taken after intestinal transplantation. The CDR3 coding sequence is TGTGCCAGCAGTCGTAGACAGGGGGCTGAAGCTTTCTTT. Amino acid sequence: CASSRRQGAEAFF.